A single sample gave rise to the 6 T cell receptor beta chains below, sequenced in a study of T-cell reconstitution after alpha-beta-depleted transplantation in children. Unique molecular identifiers featured in how the TCRbeta library was prepared. TCRdb processed the PCR reads anew with MiXCR; each CDR3 protein has one entry. The sample includes 40,000 to 60,000 distinct CDR3 sequences, about 10% of them seen just once. This specimen was PBMCs, mostly from graft donor cells, taken 60 days after TCRalphabeta/CD19-depleted stem cell transplant. These receptor sequences come from a male patient between 2 and 10 years old who had a stem cell transplant for chronic granulomatous disease, so the T cells may come from the graft donor.

This clonotype appeared many times. The chain employs TRBV20-1 and TRBJ2-7, with a weak D call TRBD1 (6 bases). V was cut by 2 bases and J by 5 bases, with 16 bases left in between. Germline CDR1 DFQATT, CDR2 SNEGSKA (reference sequence). The CDR3 is made up of 14 amino acids. The CDR3 reads CSARLYRVRNEQYF. The CDR3, as DNA: TGCAGTGCTAGACTTTACAGGGTCCGGAACGAGCAGTACTTC.

The V call is TRBV20-1, the J call TRBJ2-1, with a possible D match to TRBD1 (6 bases). This CDR3 contains 13 residues. Germline values: CDR1 DFQATT, CDR2 SNEGSKA (reference sequence). The V and J ends lost 6 bases and 5 bases respectively, with 14 bases between them. The CDR3 DNA is TGCAGTGCCACAGGGCGGGTCCACAATGAGCAGTTCTTC. This gives the protein CSATGRVHNEQFF.

J is TRBJ1-2 and V is TRBV30; D not certain. The V end was cut by 0 bases, the J end by 0 bases, with 5 bases between. CDR1 GTSNPN and CDR2 SVGIG come from the germline V gene (reference sequence). The CDR3 is made up of 13 amino acids. The CDR3 sequence: CAWSVLTNYGYTF. The CDR3 DNA is TGTGCCTGGAGTGTATTGACTAACTATGGCTACACCTTC.

This clonotype was seen more than once but under ten times. J is TRBJ1-5 and V is TRBV12-3 or TRBV12-4, with D maybe TRBD1 (5 bases). V lost 5 bases and J lost 7, with 18 bases in between. The CDR3 length is 15 residues. The CDR3 sequence is CASSSDSVGLQPQHF. The CDR3 nucleotides read TGTGCCAGCAGTAGCGACAGTGTCGGGCTCCAGCCCCAGCATTTT.

This clonotype was counted at least ten times. The chain couples TRBV5-1 to TRBJ1-1, with D possibly being TRBD1 (5 bases). Germline assignment: CDR1 SGHRS and CDR2 YFSETQ. The CDR3 sequence is 13 residues long. Trimming took 3 bases from V and 7 from J, leaving 13 bases between them. For the CDR3, the DNA is TGCGCCAGCAGCTCAATGGGACGGATTGAAGCTTTCTTT. Residues: CASSSMGRIEAFF.

This clonotype appeared many times. V usage is TRBV15 and J usage is TRBJ2-5, with D possibly TRBD1 on 6 matching bases. The V gene's germline CDR1 is LNHNV and CDR2 YYDKDF (reference sequence). Trimming shortened V by 1 base and J by 5 bases, and 17 bases separated the two germline ends. The CDR3 length is 16 residues. CDR3 sequence (DNA): TGTGCCACCAGCAGAGGACGGGACACACTCTTTGAGACCCAGTACTTC. This codes for CATSRGRDTLFETQYF.